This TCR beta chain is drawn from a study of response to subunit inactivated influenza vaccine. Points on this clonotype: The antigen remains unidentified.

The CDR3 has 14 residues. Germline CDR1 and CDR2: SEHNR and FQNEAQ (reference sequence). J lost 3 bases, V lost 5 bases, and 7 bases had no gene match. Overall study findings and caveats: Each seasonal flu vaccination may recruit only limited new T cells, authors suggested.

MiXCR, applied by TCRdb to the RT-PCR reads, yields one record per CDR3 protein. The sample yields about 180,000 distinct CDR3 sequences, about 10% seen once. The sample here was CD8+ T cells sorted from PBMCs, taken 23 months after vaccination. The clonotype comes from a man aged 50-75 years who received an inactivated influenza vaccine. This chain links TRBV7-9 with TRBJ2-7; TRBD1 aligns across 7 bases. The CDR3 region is CASSPRTGFYEQYF. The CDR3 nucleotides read TGTGCCAGCAGCCCTCGGACAGGATTCTACGAGCAGTACTTC.